The clone carrying this TCR beta chain has a single count. These data belong to a study of cytomegalovirus exposure and HLA in healthy donors. Germline V lookup: CDR1 SEHNR, CDR2 FQNEAQ (reference sequence). This CDR3 comprises 16 residues. Germline trimming cut 3 bases from V and 7 bases from J; bases unmatched to any gene: 12. The donors were part of the validation cohort of roughly 110 subjects. That cohort was separate from the first cohort, which comprised 500 to 850 subjects. Profiling relied on immunoSEQ multiplex PCR, and the TCRdb table lists in-frame clones only, not all of them. This sample has about 43,000 clones, with approximately 90% found just once.

The TCR comes from a man younger than 30 in good health and CMV-seronegative. Specimen: PBMCs. The gene calls are TRBV7-9 and TRBJ2-1; TRBD2 aligns across 7 bases. The CDR3 nucleotides read TGTGCCAGCAGCTTGGCGAGGACTAGGGCTTTGAATGAGCAGTTCTTC. This codes for CASSLARTRALNEQFF.